A selection of T cell receptor beta chains follows, all from one sample in a study of T cell responses to AZD1222 COVID-19 vaccine. TCRdb keeps only in-frame clones here, not all; method: immunoSEQ multiplex PCR. Of some 42,000 clones in the sample, roughly 83% were seen once. Sequencing used peripheral blood, obtained 28 days after the second AZD1222 dose. The receptors originated from an adult who received the AZD1222 COVID-19 vaccine. Each CDR3 is given with its conserved first and last residue. A D gene is named only where the DNA matches it firmly. Not every row has a clone size; where given, it reads once, few, many or a size class.

.,TRBV21-1,TRBJ1-5,.,CASSKDHRRTPQHF,TGTGCCAGCAGCAAAGATCACAGGCGCACGCCCCAGCATTTT
TRBD2,TRBV3-1/TRBV3-2,TRBJ2-7,.,CASSLGTSGAYEQYF,TGTGCCAGCAGCCTAGGGACTAGCGGGGCCTACGAGCAGTACTTC
TRBD1,TRBV3-1/TRBV3-2,TRBJ1-1,few,CASRPGTGLFYRTEAFF,TGTGCCAGCAGGCCCGGGACAGGGCTCTTCTATAGGACTGAAGCTTTCTTT
TRBD2,TRBV5-1,TRBJ2-3,.,CASSPGLGTDTQYF,TGCGCCAGCAGCCCGGGACTAGGCACAGATACGCAGTATTTT
.,TRBV2,TRBJ2-2,.,CASSGDTPVTGELFF,TGTGCCAGCAGTGGGGACACCCCGGTCACCGGGGAGCTGTTTTTT
.,TRBV7-3,TRBJ1-5,once,CASSLLGGSQPQHF,TGTGCCAGCAGCTTACTTGGCGGCAGCCAGCCCCAGCATTTT
.,TRBV7-9,TRBJ1-1,.,CASRPGTVGTEAFF,TGTGCCAGCCGTCCAGGAACCGTCGGCACTGAAGCTTTCTTT
.,TRBV15,TRBJ1-2,.,CATSRGAAYGYTF,TGTGCCACCAGCAGGGGCGCAGCCTATGGCTACACCTTC
.,TRBV7-6,TRBJ2-1,.,CASSLARYKGSGTHYNEQFF,TGTGCCAGCAGCTTAGCAAGATATAAGGGGTCCGGTACCCATTACAATGAGCAGTTCTTC
.,TRBV27,TRBJ1-6,.,CASSLLGGNSPLHF,TGTGCCAGCAGTTTATTGGGGGGGAATTCACCCCTCCACTTT
.,TRBV6-6,TRBJ1-2,once,CASSVKATANYGYTF,TGTGCCAGCAGTGTTAAGGCGACGGCTAACTATGGCTACACCTTC
.,TRBV2,TRBJ1-3,.,CASTVLRGNTIYF,TGTGCCAGCACAGTGTTGCGGGGAAACACCATATATTTT
.,TRBV12-3/TRBV12-4,TRBJ2-5,.,CASSLKETQYF,TGTGCCAGCAGTTTGAAGGAGACCCAGTACTTC
TRBD1,TRBV5-4,TRBJ2-7,.,CASSPARGLTYEQYF,TGTGCCAGCAGTCCGGCTAGGGGGCTGACCTACGAGCAGTACTTC
TRBD2,TRBV7-9,TRBJ2-3,.,CASSLTSGGWGDTQYF,TGTGCCAGCAGCTTAACTAGCGGGGGCTGGGGAGATACGCAGTATTTT
.,TRBV5-1,TRBJ2-5,.,CASSPATYQETQYF,TGCGCCAGCTCTCCGGCAACCTACCAAGAGACCCAGTACTTC
.,TRBV5-1,TRBJ1-2,.,CASSLTPQRGYTF,TGCGCCAGCAGCTTGACGCCCCAACGGGGCTACACCTTC
.,TRBV30,TRBJ2-3,.,CAWSPGLDTQYF,TGTGCCTGGAGTCCCGGGCTGGATACGCAGTATTTT
TRBD1,TRBV5-1,TRBJ2-5,few,CASSLVGQGYGETQYF,TGCGCCAGCAGCTTGGTGGGACAGGGATATGGGGAGACCCAGTACTTC
.,TRBV3-1/TRBV3-2,TRBJ2-4,.,CASSPPLAKNIQYF,TGTGCCAGCAGCCCCCCGCTAGCCAAAAACATTCAGTACTTC
.,TRBV7-8,TRBJ1-5,few,CASSQRDRSNQPQHF,TGTGCCAGCAGCCAACGGGACCGGAGCAATCAGCCCCAGCATTTT
.,TRBV5-1,TRBJ1-6,few,CASSSESSYNSPLHF,TGCGCCAGCAGCTCAGAGAGCTCCTATAATTCACCCCTCCACTTT
.,TRBV7-2,TRBJ1-5,.,CASSLGGGQPQHF,TGTGCCAGCAGCTTGGGAGGCGGGCAGCCCCAGCATTTT
.,TRBV7-6,TRBJ1-1,once,CASSVRGGTEAFF,TGTGCCAGCAGCGTAAGGGGGGGCACTGAAGCTTTCTTT
.,TRBV2,TRBJ2-2,few,CASTGPRGNTGELFF,TGTGCCAGCACGGGGCCGCGGGGGAACACCGGGGAGCTGTTTTTT
.,TRBV3-1/TRBV3-2,TRBJ1-2,.,CASSQDGGGTF,TGTGCCAGCAGCCAGGATGGCGGGGGCACCTTC
TRBD1,TRBV10-3,TRBJ1-2,.,CAIWTGPPDGYTF,TGTGCCATCTGGACAGGTCCCCCAGATGGCTACACCTTC
.,TRBV3-1/TRBV3-2,TRBJ1-2,.,CASRRGGYGYTF,TGTGCCAGCAGAAGGGGGGGCTATGGCTACACCTTC
TRBD1,TRBV27,TRBJ1-2,.,CASSFISSGQGAANYGYTF,TGTGCCAGCAGTTTTATCAGCTCCGGACAGGGGGCCGCTAACTATGGCTACACCTTC
.,TRBV11-2,TRBJ2-3,.,CASSSLRPTDTQYF,TGTGCCAGCAGCTCCCTACGCCCCACAGATACGCAGTATTTT
.,TRBV5-1,TRBJ2-1,.,CASSSGLRNSNNEQFF,TGCGCCAGCAGCTCCGGCCTCAGGAACAGCAACAATGAGCAGTTCTTC
.,TRBV11-2,TRBJ2-1,.,CASHFLVNNEQFF,TGTGCCAGTCACTTTTTGGTCAACAATGAGCAGTTCTTC
TRBD1,TRBV18,TRBJ1-1,.,CASETLTGATEAFF,TGTGCCAGCGAAACCCTGACAGGGGCCACTGAAGCTTTCTTT
.,TRBV29-1,TRBJ1-2,.,CSVEFGGFYGYTF,TGCAGCGTTGAATTCGGGGGATTCTATGGCTACACCTTC
.,TRBV5-4,TRBJ2-1,.,CASSLDRDPTTGEQFF,TGTGCCAGCAGCTTAGACCGGGACCCCACAACAGGTGAGCAGTTCTTC
.,TRBV2,TRBJ2-7,.,CASRTPSSYEQYF,TGTGCCAGCAGGACCCCCAGCTCCTACGAGCAGTACTTC
.,TRBV4-1,TRBJ1-5,.,CASSQENTNQPQHF,TGCGCCAGCAGCCAAGAGAACACCAATCAGCCCCAGCATTTT
TRBD2,TRBV7-6,TRBJ2-5,.,CASSVTAGGSRETQYF,TGTGCCAGCAGCGTAACAGCGGGGGGGTCGCGGGAGACCCAGTACTTC
.,TRBV24-1,TRBJ2-3,.,CATSAISGALPSTDTQYF,TGTGCCACCAGTGCCATCTCAGGGGCCCTCCCTAGCACAGATACGCAGTATTTT
TRBD1,TRBV3-1/TRBV3-2,TRBJ2-7,.,CASSPTLTGTYEQYF,TGTGCCAGCAGCCCCACTCTGACAGGGACCTACGAGCAGTACTTC
TRBD1,TRBV19,TRBJ1-2,.,CASSPRGQGYGYTF,TGTGCCAGTAGTCCGCGGGGACAGGGCTATGGCTACACCTTC
TRBD1,TRBV30,TRBJ2-3,.,CALQSDRVQDTQYF,TGTGCCTTACAGTCGGACAGGGTGCAAGATACGCAGTATTTT
TRBD2,TRBV19,TRBJ2-1,.,CASSIASGGANEQFF,TGTGCCAGTAGTATAGCTAGCGGGGGGGCGAATGAGCAGTTCTTC
TRBD1,TRBV11-3,TRBJ2-1,.,CASSPGRTGHEQFF,TGTGCCAGCAGCCCGGGCCGGACAGGGCATGAGCAGTTCTTC
.,TRBV6-5,TRBJ2-2,few,CASRLRGANTGELFF,TGTGCCAGCAGGCTGCGGGGCGCGAACACCGGGGAGCTGTTTTTT
.,TRBV10-3,TRBJ1-1,.,CAISEVGSGLTEAFF,TGTGCCATCAGTGAAGTGGGGTCAGGCCTCACTGAAGCTTTCTTT
.,TRBV5-1,TRBJ2-7,once,CASSLMTSSYEQYF,TGCGCCAGCAGCCTCATGACTAGCTCCTACGAGCAGTACTTC
.,TRBV14,TRBJ2-1,.,CASRTPGAQYNEQFF,TGTGCCAGCAGAACTCCGGGGGCCCAATACAATGAGCAGTTCTTC